This T cell receptor beta chain was obtained from a study of cytomegalovirus exposure and HLA in healthy donors. Whole-study findings and limits: As was reported, the classifier diagnosed cytomegalovirus status with high specificity and sensitivity.

60 Vbeta and 13 Jbeta primers were used in PCR. TCRdb's copy holds only in-frame clones and misses some; the assay was immunoSEQ multiplex PCR. This sample carries some 130,000 clones, 70% to 85% of them seen once, and the ten largest clones take around 3%. The CDR3 consists of 17 residues. V lost 0 bases and J 8 bases, leaving 22 bases between the germline ends. Germline CDR1 reads MGHRA; CDR2 reads YSYEKL. A remark on this clone: The antigen is undetermined.

The sample taken for sequencing was PBMCs. This chain links TRBV4-1 with TRBJ1-2; D gene uncertain. The clonotype was recovered from a boy between 2 and 15 years old in good health and CMV-seronegative. CDR3 DNA sequence: TGCGCCAGCAGCCAAGATCCGGAGGGAAATTCCATAGGCGGCTACACCTTC. Translated, it gives CASSQDPEGNSIGGYTF.